One and the same sample provided the 6 T cell receptor beta chains below, sequenced in a study of beta chain features in type 1 diabetes. Findings of the study overall: Shortening of TCRB CDR3s, moderate but significant, appeared in all four CD4+ subsets of Type 1 diabetes patients.

No antigen is known for these receptors. Every bit of the isolated RNA underwent reverse transcription, so sequencing read expressed TCRB transcripts. This table comes from immunoSEQ multiplex PCR, and its TCRdb copy is limited to in-frame clones, with some not included. The sample shows about 340,000 clones, around an eighth of them seen only once. Material: naive CD4+ T cells from blood. The origin of the receptors is a woman between 18 and 29 years old with type 1 diabetes.

A single count supports this clone. The chain recombines TRBV25-1 with TRBJ2-5; D is perhaps TRBD2 (6 bases). V was trimmed by 1 base and J by 1 base, leaving 7 bases between them. This CDR3 comprises 14 residues. CDR1 and CDR2 (germline): MGHDK, SYGVNS. The CDR3 loop is CASSESSAQETQYF. CDR3 coding DNA: TGTGCCAGCAGTGAATCTAGCGCCCAAGAGACCCAGTACTTC.

The chain carries TRBV9 and TRBJ2-1; TRBD2 matches at 9 bases. The CDR3 is 14 residues long. Germline CDR1 SGDLS, CDR2 YYNGEE. V gave up 0 bases and J gave up 9 bases; unmatched junction bases: 4. CDR3 bases: TGTGCCAGCAGCGTAGGGTGGACTAGCGCTGAGCAGTTCTTC. It specifies CASSVGWTSAEQFF.

This clone was counted only a few times. This rearrangement joins TRBV27 to TRBJ2-7, with D maybe TRBD2 (5 bases). The CDR3 runs 16 residues. The V and J ends lost 1 base and 2 bases respectively, with 15 bases between them. CDR1 is MNHEY, CDR2 SMNVEV, per germline (reference sequence). CDR3 nucleotides: TGTGCCAGCAGTTTATACGGGGAATTTTTAGCCTACGAGCAGTACTTC. Its translation: CASSLYGEFLAYEQYF.

This clone was found a few times. This chain connects TRBV28 to TRBJ2-7; 8 bases match TRBD1. Germline values: CDR1 MDHEN, CDR2 SYDVKM. The CDR3 is 14 amino acids. V trimming: 6 bases; J trimming: 2 bases; junction bases outside the gene matches: 6. This CDR3 reads CASSSWTGTYEQYF. The CDR3 bases are TGTGCCAGCAGCTCCTGGACAGGGACCTACGAGCAGTACTTC.

This clone was recorded a few times. J is TRBJ2-3 and V is TRBV15; 14 bases match TRBD2. Germline CDR1 and CDR2: LNHNV and YYDKDF (reference sequence). This CDR3 is 16 amino acids long. The V gene end was trimmed by 3 bases and the J gene end by 5 bases; junction bases not matched to a gene: 4. This chain's CDR3 is CATSRGLAGVLDTQYF. DNA of the CDR3: TGTGCCACCAGCAGGGGACTAGCGGGAGTGTTAGATACGCAGTATTTT.

This clone was observed a few times. This chain connects TRBV5-4 to TRBJ2-7; TRBD2 agrees at 8 bases. The CDR3 covers 15 residues. J was trimmed by 2 bases and V by 1 base; bases with no gene match: 5. Germline values: CDR1 SGHNT, CDR2 YYREEE (reference sequence). In DNA, the CDR3 is TGTGCCAGCAGCTTGTTTGCGGGAGGTCCCTACGAGCAGTACTTC. Its translation: CASSLFAGGPYEQYF.